This entry is about one TCR beta chain. In the source study's methods: Reference gene primer amplification in the assay estimated nucleated cell counts. The protocol was immunoSEQ multiplex PCR, while the TCRdb copy is restricted to in-frame clones and leaves out a portion. For V, J and clone size, that table is used; D and trimming come from the DNA. There are under 80,000 clones in the sample; around 88% occur only once, and approximately 13% lies in the top ten. This specimen comes from a study of blood T cell repertoires in COVID-19. Across the study: COVID-19 samples from acute and convalescent phases originated in the United States, Italy and Spain. The cDNA or gDNA used as material had been derived from T cells, B-cell-depleted T cells, or PBMCs.

Source material: peripheral blood. The TCR was taken from a man aged 65-85 years with active or convalescent COVID-19.

Here the CDR3 DNA reads TGTGCCAGTAGTCAAGGACAAGAGACGATGAACACTGAAGCTTTCTTT. It yields the protein CASSQGQETMNTEAFF. This chain joins TRBV19 and TRBJ1-1, with TRBD1 as a possible D gene (5 bases). Germline V gene data show CDR1 as LNHDA and CDR2 as SQIVND (reference sequence). CDR3 length: 16 residues. V was clipped by 5 bases and J by 0 bases, with 16 bases between them. Full variable domain (remainder filled in from reference TRBV19 and TRBJ1-1): DGGITQSPKYLFRKEGQNVTLSCEQNLNHDAMYWYRQDPGQGLRLIYYSQIVNDFQKGDIAEGYSVSREKKESFPLTVTSAQKNPTAFYLCASSQGQETMNTEAFFGQGTRLTVV.